Here is one TCR beta chain with its context. Antigen specificity is unknown. Libraries were prepared by immunoSEQ multiplex PCR; TCRdb keeps only in-frame clonotypes and omits some of them. The sample yields tens of thousands of clones, 31% seen once. This specimen belongs to a study of tumour-infiltrating T cells in Burkitt lymphoma. Across the study: The Burkitt lymphoma cohort spanned all epidemiological subtypes. Overall and progression-free survival were predicted by productive clonality. Findings and limits, study-wide: Public clonotypes, several, appeared across numerous Burkitt lymphoma patients.

The CDR3 length is 13 residues. The junction had 5 bases not matched to a gene; V was cut back by 7 bases and J by 4 bases. The germline V gene encodes CDR1 LNHDA and CDR2 SQIVND (reference sequence). The chain employs TRBV19 and TRBJ1-1; 8 bases are a match to TRBD1. This receptor was obtained from a human donor with Burkitt lymphoma. Sequenced: tumor tissue. CDR3 sequence reads: CASIITGGTEAFF. As DNA, the CDR3 is TGTGCCAGTATTATTACAGGGGGCACTGAAGCTTTCTTT.